The rows below give T cell receptor beta chains drawn from one sample of a study of CD8+CD57+ T cells in acquired aplastic anemia. TCRdb independently ran MiXCR on the reads; one entry per CDR3 protein. The sample includes a few hundred thousand distinct CDR3 sequences, about 80% of them seen just once. Sample: sorted CD4+, CD8+, or CD8+CD57+ T cells (not recorded which) from PBMCs. All receptors derive from a human donor with aplastic anemia. Both conserved end residues are part of each CDR3. D genes are given only for firm matches.

D: NA; V: TRBV9; J: TRBJ1-5; CDR3: CASSALQGGETQPQHF
D: TRBD2; V: TRBV29-1; J: TRBJ2-3; CDR3: CSVGGRDTDTQYF
D: NA; V: TRBV7-9; J: NA; CDR3: CASSGETRDTGELFF
D: NA; V: TRBV19; J: TRBJ2-1; CDR3: CARSREQFEQFF
D: NA; V: TRBV5-6; J: TRBJ2-2; CDR3: CASSLEREPLELFF
D: TRBD1; V: TRBV7-3; J: TRBJ2-2; CDR3: CASSRQGDTGELFF
D: NA; V: TRBV24-1; J: TRBJ2-3; CDR3: CATSAVEAGGDTQYF
D: NA; V: TRBV7-8; J: TRBJ2-7; CDR3: CASSVAGLPYTQYF
D: NA; V: TRBV9; J: TRBJ2-5; CDR3: CASSGGSQSADTHF
D: NA; V: TRBV7-9; J: TRBJ2-1; CDR3: CASSHQGNLYNEQFF
D: TRBD2; V: TRBV6-1; J: TRBJ2-1; CDR3: CASKLNSGAYNEQFF
D: NA; V: TRBV7-9; J: TRBJ2-3; CDR3: CASSDAGSDAAYF
D: TRBD2; V: TRBV5-4; J: TRBJ2-1; CDR3: CASSLAGKAEQFF
D: NA; V: TRBV7-3; J: TRBJ2-3; CDR3: CASSREGGAVTHYF
D: NA; V: TRBV7-9; J: TRBJ1-1; CDR3: CASSAAGEVMNTEAFF
D: NA; V: TRBV7-4; J: TRBJ1-1; CDR3: CASSEVVTGRRSEAFF
D: TRBD1; V: TRBV24-1; J: TRBJ2-7; CDR3: CATRAISGTGDGISYEQYF
D: NA; V: TRBV7-9; J: TRBJ2-3; CDR3: CASSLVETHYFQPF
D: NA; V: TRBV7-9; J: TRBJ1-2; CDR3: CASSLAGHPVTYSYTF
D: NA; V: TRBV7-9; J: TRBJ2-7; CDR3: CASSFQCRGGDQEF
D: TRBD2; V: TRBV7-2; J: TRBJ2-1; CDR3: CASSFQGSGGYGYQFF
D: NA; V: TRBV7-9; J: TRBJ2-4; CDR3: CASSLAQAAENIQYF
D: NA; V: TRBV24-1; J: TRBJ2-3; CDR3: CASSVQRAPDAQFF
D: TRBD1; V: TRBV7-8; J: TRBJ1-1; CDR3: CASSFDPDGTADSFF
D: NA; V: TRBV11-3; J: TRBJ2-3; CDR3: CASSLDLGGGDTQYF
D: NA; V: TRBV7-3; J: TRBJ2-5; CDR3: CASSSGPSEEQSSF
D: NA; V: TRBV15; J: TRBJ1-2; CDR3: CATSSPPLYGYTF
D: NA; V: TRBV7-6; J: TRBJ2-5; CDR3: CATSQARTHLEQYF
D: NA; V: TRBV5-6; J: TRBJ2-6; CDR3: CASSLDKGSGANVLTF
D: NA; V: TRBV7-8; J: TRBJ1-2; CDR3: CASSLAGGRDTQF
D: TRBD2; V: TRBV7-8; J: TRBJ2-7; CDR3: CASSLPGGPVSQYYF
D: TRBD1; V: TRBV2; J: TRBJ1-1; CDR3: CASSETGGYTEAFF
D: TRBD1; V: TRBV9; J: TRBJ1-3; CDR3: CASSVGETGDGNTIYF
D: NA; V: TRBV2; J: TRBJ2-1; CDR3: CASSEGGGRYNEQFF
D: NA; V: TRBV2; J: TRBJ1-5; CDR3: CASSVGVSRTQYLHF
D: NA; V: TRBV7-2; J: NA; CDR3: CASSLAGGHDGQYF
D: TRBD2; V: TRBV7-9; J: TRBJ2-6; CDR3: CASRTSGVPSGANVLTF
D: NA; V: TRBV7-8; J: TRBJ2-3; CDR3: CASSFHPDPTALPF